These 9 T cell receptor beta chains were sequenced from one sample in a study of blood T cell repertoires in COVID-19. The repertoire was sequenced with immunoSEQ multiplex PCR; TCRdb's copy has only in-frame clones and lacks some. The repertoire holds hundreds of thousands of clones, with roughly 90% as singletons. The sequencing sample was made of peripheral blood. The receptors stem from a man aged 35 to 55 with acute or convalescent COVID-19.

V usage is TRBV6-6 and J usage is TRBJ2-7; 8 bases are a match to TRBD2. Germline V gene sequence: CDR1 MNHNY, CDR2 SVGAGI (reference sequence). The CDR3 sequence is 15 residues long. Trimming removed 5 bases from V and 3 bases from J; junction bases left unmatched: 9. The CDR3: CASSTPMREVYEQYF. The CDR3 nucleotides read TGTGCCAGCAGTACCCCCATGCGGGAGGTCTACGAGCAGTACTTC.

V usage is TRBV3-1 (or the pseudogene TRBV3-2) and J usage is TRBJ1-6; 7 bases are shared with TRBD1. The CDR3 is 15 amino acids. Looked up from germline, CDR1 is LGHDT and CDR2 is YNNKEL (reference sequence). Germline trimming cut 4 bases from V and 7 bases from J; bases unmatched to any gene: 7. CDR3 DNA: TGTGCCAGCAGCCTATCACAGGGGTCAAATTCACCCCTCCACTTT. This sequence encodes CASSLSQGSNSPLHF.

J is TRBJ2-5 and V is TRBV4-3, with 8 bases lining up with TRBD2. The CDR3 loop spans 18 amino acids. Germline trimming cut 0 bases from V and 4 bases from J; bases unmatched to any gene: 13. The germline V gene has CDR1 LGHNA and CDR2 YSLEER. As DNA, the CDR3 is TGCGCCAGCAGCCAAGATTCCTCCTTCCGGGCGGGGGGAGAGACCCAGTACTTC. The encoded protein is CASSQDSSFRAGGETQYF.

This clone was observed a handful of times. The chain recombines TRBV4-1 with TRBJ1-3; maybe TRBD1 (5 bases). The germline V gene encodes CDR1 MGHRA and CDR2 YSYEKL. Trimming took off 5 bases at V and 5 bases at J, with 10 bases between the two ends. The CDR3 runs 13 residues. In DNA, the CDR3 is TGCGCCAGCAGCTCCCTGGGGCGAAACACCATATATTTT. Encoded protein: CASSSLGRNTIYF.

The chain joins TRBV28 to TRBJ1-6, with D tentatively TRBD1 (6 bases). Germline lookup yields CDR1 MDHEN and CDR2 SYDVKM. The germline V and J ends were trimmed by 4 bases and 9 bases, with 25 bases remaining between them. The CDR3 sequence is 18 residues long. Written as DNA, the CDR3 is TGTGCCAGCAGTTATGTCGACAGGCAGGCGCCTGGGGGTTCACCCCTCCACTTT. Protein sequence: CASSYVDRQAPGGSPLHF. Full variable domain (missing parts from reference TRBV28 and TRBJ1-6): DVKVTQSSRYLVKRTGEKVFLECVQDMDHENMFWYRQDPGLGLRLIYFSYDVKMKEKGDIPEGYSVSREKKERFSLILESASTNQTSMYLCASSYVDRQAPGGSPLHFGNGTRLTVT.

The V gene is TRBV30, the J gene TRBJ1-2; D gene uncertain. The ends were cut back, 3 bases at V and 3 bases at J, with 2 bases in the middle. Germline CDR1 reads GTSNPN; CDR2 reads SVGIG (reference sequence). The CDR3 spans 10 residues. This CDR3 is CAWSDYGYTF. DNA for the CDR3: TGTGCCTGGAGCGACTATGGCTACACCTTC.

The chain is built from TRBV6-2 or TRBV6-3 and TRBJ1-1, with 9 bases aligning to TRBD1. Germline trimming cut 5 bases from V and 1 base from J; bases unmatched to any gene: 2. The V gene's germline CDR1 is MNHEY and CDR2 SVGEGT. This CDR3 has 14 residues. CDR3 in amino acids: CASSVGQGNTEAFF. CDR3 in DNA: TGTGCCAGCAGTGTGGGACAGGGGAACACTGAAGCTTTCTTT.

The chain uses TRBV10-3 and TRBJ1-2; D call uncertain. Germline V gene lookup returns CDR1 ENHRY and CDR2 SYGVKD. V gave up 7 bases and J gave up 1 base, with 13 bases separating them. There are 14 residues in the CDR3. CDR3 protein: CAINRDAINYGYTF. CDR3 sequence (DNA): TGTGCCATCAATCGAGATGCTATTAACTATGGCTACACCTTC.

The chain combines TRBV15 with TRBJ2-6, with 7 bases fitting TRBD1. The CDR3 spans 18 residues. V lost 5 bases, J lost 0 bases, and 10 bases stayed unmatched. Germline V gene data show CDR1 as LNHNV and CDR2 as YYDKDF (reference sequence). This CDR3 reads CATSRPGTAPSGANVLTF. The DNA for the CDR3 is TGTGCCACCAGCCGACCCGGGACAGCACCCTCTGGGGCCAACGTCCTGACTTTC.